The T cell receptor (beta chain) described here comes from a study of T cells in Graves' hyperthyroidism and ophthalmopathy. Extraction of PBMCs used roughly 9.6 ml of fresh peripheral blood. Ten or more counts support this clonotype. TCR beta CDR3 region amplification was performed from RNA transcripts. The HTBI primer set was used in a first-round RT-PCR of the TCR CDR3. One entry per CDR3 protein, called by TCRdb with MiXCR from the multiplex PCR reads. Found here are about 290,000 distinct CDR3 sequences, approximately 14% of them singletons; the top ten hold about 30%. From germline, CDR1 is SEHNR and CDR2 FQNEAQ (reference sequence). This CDR3 contains 16 residues. Deletions cut 2 bases from V and 0 bases from J, with 11 bases between.

This clonotype was sampled from a woman between 50 and 59 years old with Graves' hyperthyroidism that later progressed to Graves' ophthalmopathy. The chain combines TRBV7-9 with TRBJ2-1, with D maybe TRBD2 (5 bases). The sequenced sample consisted of blood. In DNA, the CDR3 is TGTGCCAGCAGCTTAATAGCGACCGGCTCCTACAATGAGCAGTTCTTC. It is translated as CASSLIATGSYNEQFF.